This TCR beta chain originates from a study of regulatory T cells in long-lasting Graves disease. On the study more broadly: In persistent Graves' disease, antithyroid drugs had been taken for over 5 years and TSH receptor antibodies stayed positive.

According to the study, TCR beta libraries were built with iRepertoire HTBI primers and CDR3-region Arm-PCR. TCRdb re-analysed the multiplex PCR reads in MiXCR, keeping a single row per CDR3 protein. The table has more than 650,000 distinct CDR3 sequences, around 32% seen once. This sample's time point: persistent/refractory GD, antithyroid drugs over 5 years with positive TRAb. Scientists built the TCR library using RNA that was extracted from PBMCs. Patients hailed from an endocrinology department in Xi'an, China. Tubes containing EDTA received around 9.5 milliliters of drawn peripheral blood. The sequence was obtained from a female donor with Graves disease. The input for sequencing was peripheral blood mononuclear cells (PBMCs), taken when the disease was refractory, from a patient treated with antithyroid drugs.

CDR3 sequence (DNA): TGCGCCAGCAGCCAAGGGACAGGGGACGAGCAGTACTTC. Its protein product is CASSQGTGDEQYF. This chain links TRBV4-1 with TRBJ2-7; 9 positions agree with TRBD1. Trimming took 1 base from V and 5 from J; bases not matched to a gene: 0. Germline CDR1 and CDR2: MGHRA and YSYEKL. The CDR3 extends over 13 amino acids.